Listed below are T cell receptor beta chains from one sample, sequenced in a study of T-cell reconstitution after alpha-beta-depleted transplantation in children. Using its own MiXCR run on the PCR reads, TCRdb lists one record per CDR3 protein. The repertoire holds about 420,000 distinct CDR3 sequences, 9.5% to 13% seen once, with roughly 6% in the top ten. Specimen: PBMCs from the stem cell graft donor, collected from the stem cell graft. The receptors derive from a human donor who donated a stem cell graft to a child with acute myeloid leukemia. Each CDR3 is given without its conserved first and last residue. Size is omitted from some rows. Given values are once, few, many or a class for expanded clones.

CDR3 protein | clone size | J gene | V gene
SANGYT | - | TRBJ1-2 | TRBV20-1
SAAGQEKETQY | - | TRBJ2-5 | TRBV20-1
ASSIVGVGGEQF | few | TRBJ2-1 | TRBV19
ASSLMVEATNEKLF | few | TRBJ1-4 | TRBV7-6
SARDPLGGYT | - | TRBJ1-2 | TRBV20-1
ATSDFGLPNTGELF | - | TRBJ2-2 | TRBV24-1
SSTPSGGSNEQF | - | TRBJ2-1 | TRBV29-1
ASRPGTANTGELF | many | TRBJ2-2 | TRBV7-8
ASSYKVTDTQY | many | TRBJ2-3 | TRBV6-6
SARDRVRGYGYT | - | TRBJ1-2 | TRBV20-1
SSQLQQGIETQY | - | TRBJ2-5 | TRBV29-1
ASSYSQGGLDTQY | few | TRBJ2-3 | TRBV6-5
ASSQDRGQLVAAF | - | TRBJ1-1 | TRBV4-2
ASSQDGRGGNEKLF | many | TRBJ1-4 | TRBV4-3
ASSLRQDKETQY | - | TRBJ2-5 | TRBV5-5
ASKQGSNEKLF | few | TRBJ1-4 | TRBV12-3/TRBV12-4
SAPRTPAGNEQF | - | TRBJ2-1 | TRBV20-1
SARDPGVAGPYGYT | many | TRBJ1-2 | TRBV20-1
ASSDLGTSGVNEQF | - | TRBJ2-1 | TRBV7-2
ASRRDAAGELF | - | TRBJ2-2 | TRBV6-1
ASSSVQAVQETQY | - | TRBJ2-5 | TRBV28
ASSLEVAGGVDTQY | - | TRBJ2-3 | TRBV5-1
ASSSSGTSEVYEQY | - | TRBJ2-7 | TRBV28
AAHKTESPDTQY | few | TRBJ2-3 | TRBV9
ASSQDELDSYNSPLH | - | TRBJ1-6 | TRBV4-1
ASSEDPTGDTQY | - | TRBJ2-3 | TRBV6-1
ASSPGTPVTLH | once | TRBJ1-6 | TRBV5-4
SVGGGYEQY | many | TRBJ2-7 | TRBV29-1
CAREGAANTGELF | - | TRBJ2-2 | TRBV20-1
ASSRYRGENQPQH | - | TRBJ1-5 | TRBV4-3
ASGPETVGYT | - | TRBJ1-2 | TRBV12-5
ASSEGVAPSGANVLT | many | TRBJ2-6 | TRBV25-1
ASSPSLAAYSYEQY | few | TRBJ2-7 | TRBV9
ASREAGGAYEQY | - | TRBJ2-7 | TRBV19
ASSPHVGQGGEQY | few | TRBJ2-7 | TRBV16
ASSLNGREDTQY | few | TRBJ2-3 | TRBV7-3
SVEQGLDYGYT | few | TRBJ1-2 | TRBV29-1
ASRNRDRGLNEQF | - | TRBJ2-1 | TRBV6-1
ASSLAKGGINSPLH | - | TRBJ1-6 | TRBV7-7
ASRMDRGGTEAF | few | TRBJ1-1 | TRBV6-1
ASSRANGLEAF | - | TRBJ1-1 | TRBV4-2
ASSLHQGNYEQY | few | TRBJ2-7 | TRBV7-9
SVEWVGVETQY | few | TRBJ2-5 | TRBV29-1
ASSLVIGAGELF | - | TRBJ2-2 | TRBV12-3/TRBV12-4
ASSRYSGTTGELF | once | TRBJ2-2 | TRBV5-6
ASSLSSGETQY | many | TRBJ2-5 | TRBV7-2
SARAAGKSSYEQY | - | TRBJ2-7 | TRBV20-1
ASTSTSGRANTGELF | few | TRBJ2-2 | TRBV12-3/TRBV12-4
ASSRGLGGGNIQY | many | TRBJ2-4 | TRBV7-2
ASSFDRVSEKLF | many | TRBJ1-4 | TRBV7-2
ASSLEENGYT | many | TRBJ1-2 | TRBV5-6